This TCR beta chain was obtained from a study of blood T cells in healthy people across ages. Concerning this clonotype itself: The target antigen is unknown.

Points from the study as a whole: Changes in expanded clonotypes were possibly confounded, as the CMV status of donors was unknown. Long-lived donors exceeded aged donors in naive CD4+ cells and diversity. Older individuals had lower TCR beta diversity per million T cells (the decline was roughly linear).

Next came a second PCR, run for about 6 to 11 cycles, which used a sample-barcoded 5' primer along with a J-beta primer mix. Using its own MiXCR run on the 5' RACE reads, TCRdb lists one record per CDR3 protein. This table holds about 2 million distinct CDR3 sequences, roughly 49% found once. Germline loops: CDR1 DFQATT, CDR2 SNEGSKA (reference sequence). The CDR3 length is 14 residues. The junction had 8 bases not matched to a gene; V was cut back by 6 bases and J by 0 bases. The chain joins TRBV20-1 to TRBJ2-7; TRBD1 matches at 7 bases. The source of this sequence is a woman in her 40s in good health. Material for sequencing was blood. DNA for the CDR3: TGCAGTGCCGCAGACAGGGTGGGCTCCTACGAGCAGTACTTC. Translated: CSAADRVGSYEQYF.